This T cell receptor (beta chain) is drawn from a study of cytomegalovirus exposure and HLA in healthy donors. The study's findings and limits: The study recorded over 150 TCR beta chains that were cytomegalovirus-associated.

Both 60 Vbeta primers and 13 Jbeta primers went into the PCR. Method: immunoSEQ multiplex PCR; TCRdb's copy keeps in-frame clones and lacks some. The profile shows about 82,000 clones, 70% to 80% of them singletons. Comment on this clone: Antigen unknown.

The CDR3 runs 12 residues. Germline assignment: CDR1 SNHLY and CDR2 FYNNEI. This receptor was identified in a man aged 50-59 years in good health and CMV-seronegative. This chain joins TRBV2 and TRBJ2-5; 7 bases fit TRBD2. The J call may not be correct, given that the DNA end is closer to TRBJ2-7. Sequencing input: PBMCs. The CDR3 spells CASSRPGGEQYF. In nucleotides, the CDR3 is TGTGCCAGCAGTAGGCCGGGGGGCGAGCAGTACTTC.